The 10 T cell receptor beta chains below were found in one sample sequenced in a study of CD8+ T cells in alopecia areata. In each case, RNA was isolated and then reverse transcribed into cDNA as the sequencing template. Sequenced by immunoSEQ multiplex PCR; TCRdb stores in-frame clones only, minus some. The sample carries around 61,000 clones, 45% to 55% recorded once. This specimen consisted of CD8+ T cells sorted from blood, obtained at week 0. These receptors all stem from a human donor with alopecia areata.

The V and J genes are TRBV6-5 and TRBJ2-3; no clear D. The CDR3 consists of 15 residues. Per the germline V gene, CDR1 is MNHEY and CDR2 is SVGAGI. Trimming stripped 4 bases from V and 0 bases from J, with 11 bases between. The CDR3 here is CASSSWTPSTDTQYF. For the CDR3, the DNA is TGTGCCAGCAGTTCCTGGACCCCTAGCACAGATACGCAGTATTTT.

Many counts were recorded for this clone. The chain joins TRBV2 to TRBJ2-1, with 7 bases identical to TRBD1. The CDR3 runs 16 residues. Trimming took 8 bases from V and 1 from J; bases not matched to a gene: 11. Germline V gene sequence: CDR1 SNHLY, CDR2 FYNNEI. The CDR3 coding sequence is TGTGCCAGCCCTCCCGACAGGGATATTTCCTACAATGAGCAGTTCTTC. It yields the protein CASPPDRDISYNEQFF.

This clone showed up just a few times. V usage is TRBV29-1 and J usage is TRBJ1-5, with D maybe TRBD1 (6 bases). Trimming pared 2 bases from V and 4 bases from J, leaving 18 bases between. The CDR3 loop spans 16 amino acids. Germline V gene lookup returns CDR1 SQVTM and CDR2 ANQGSEA. CDR3 loop: CSVELPDSLGNQPQHF. The CDR3 DNA reads as TGCAGCGTTGAACTGCCGGACAGCTTGGGGAATCAGCCCCAGCATTTT.

This clone was seen only a few times. The chain combines TRBV4-1 with TRBJ2-3, with D unresolved. Deletions cut 0 bases from V and 6 bases from J, with 7 bases between. The CDR3 is 13 amino acids. Germline V gene data show CDR1 as MGHRA and CDR2 as YSYEKL. The chain's CDR3 is CASSQEGWDTQYF. CDR3 nucleotides: TGCGCCAGCAGCCAAGAAGGGTGGGATACGCAGTATTTT.

This CDR3 is CASSSHSGSYEQYF. The CDR3 DNA reads TGTGCCAGCAGCTCTCACTCGGGCTCCTACGAGCAGTACTTC. The rearrangement links TRBV7-9 to TRBJ2-7, with no clear D. The CDR3 contains 14 residues. The V and J ends lost 4 bases and 0 bases respectively, with 10 bases between them. Germline loops: CDR1 SEHNR, CDR2 FQNEAQ (reference sequence).

J is TRBJ2-7 and V is TRBV29-1, with D unclear. The CDR3 is 11 residues long. With 6 bases removed from V and 3 bases from J, the gap between germline ends came to 9 bases. CDR1 and CDR2 from the germline V gene are SQVTM and ANQGSEA. For the CDR3, the DNA is TGCAGCGTCGTCAGCAGCTACGAGCAGTACTTC. It translates to CSVVSSYEQYF.

The CDR3: CASSQEDRAREQYF. For the CDR3, the DNA is TGTGCCAGCAGCCAAGAGGACAGGGCGCGCGAGCAGTACTTC. V gene TRBV4-2 combines with J gene TRBJ2-7; 8 bases align to TRBD1. This CDR3 is built from 14 residues. CDR1 LGHNA and CDR2 YNFKEQ come from the germline V gene. Trimming removed 0 bases from V and 6 bases from J; junction bases left unmatched: 4.

The chain has TRBV4-1 and TRBJ1-1; D may be TRBD1 (6 bases). V lost 3 bases, J lost 1 base, and 12 bases lay in between. The CDR3 runs 15 residues. The germline V gene encodes CDR1 MGHRA and CDR2 YSYEKL. CDR3 nucleotides: TGCGCCAGCAGCCAGTTGACAGGATCGAACACTGAAGCTTTCTTT. Translation gives CASSQLTGSNTEAFF.

For the CDR3, the DNA is TGCGCCAGCAGCGCACCCACAGGGGGCGAGGGCACTGAAGCTTTCTTT. It encodes CASSAPTGGEGTEAFF. The chain combines TRBV5-1 with TRBJ1-1, with 9 positions matching TRBD1. CDR3 length: 16 amino acids. Germline CDR1 SGHRS, CDR2 YFSETQ. V trimming: 4 bases; J trimming: 4 bases; junction bases outside the gene matches: 11. The complete variable domain, with remaining parts taken from reference TRBV5-1 and TRBJ1-1, reads KAGVTQTPRYLIKTRGQQVTLSCSPISGHRSVSWYQQTPGQGLQFLFEYFSETQRNKGNFPGRFSGRQFSNSRSEMNVSTLELGDSALYLCASSAPTGGEGTEAFFGQGTRLTVV.

This clone was seen only a few times. CDR3 loop: CASSLGPTGNEQFF. Here the CDR3 DNA reads TGCGCCAGCAGCCTGGGCCCAACGGGGAATGAGCAGTTCTTC. V is TRBV4-1 and J is TRBJ2-1; the D gene is possibly TRBD2 (5 bases). Trimming removed 4 bases from V and 7 bases from J, with 14 bases in between. Germline V gene sequence: CDR1 MGHRA, CDR2 YSYEKL. The CDR3 sequence is 14 residues long.